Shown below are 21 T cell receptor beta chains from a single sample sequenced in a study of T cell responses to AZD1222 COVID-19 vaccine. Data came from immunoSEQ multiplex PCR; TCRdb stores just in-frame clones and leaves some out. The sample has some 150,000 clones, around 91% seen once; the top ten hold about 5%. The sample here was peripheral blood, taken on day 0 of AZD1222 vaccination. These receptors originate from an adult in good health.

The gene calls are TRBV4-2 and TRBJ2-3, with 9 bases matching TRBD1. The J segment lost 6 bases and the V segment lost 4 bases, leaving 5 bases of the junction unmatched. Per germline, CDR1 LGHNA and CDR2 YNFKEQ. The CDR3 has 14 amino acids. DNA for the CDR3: TGTGCCAGCAGCCTGGGACAGGGTGTCGATACGCAGTATTTT. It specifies CASSLGQGVDTQYF.

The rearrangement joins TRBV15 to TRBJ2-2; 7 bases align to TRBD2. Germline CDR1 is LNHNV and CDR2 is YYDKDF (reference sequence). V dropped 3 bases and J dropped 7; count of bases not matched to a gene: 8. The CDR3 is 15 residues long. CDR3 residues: CATSSGREASGELFF. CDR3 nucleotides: TGTGCCACCAGCAGTGGACGGGAGGCAAGCGGGGAGCTGTTTTTT.

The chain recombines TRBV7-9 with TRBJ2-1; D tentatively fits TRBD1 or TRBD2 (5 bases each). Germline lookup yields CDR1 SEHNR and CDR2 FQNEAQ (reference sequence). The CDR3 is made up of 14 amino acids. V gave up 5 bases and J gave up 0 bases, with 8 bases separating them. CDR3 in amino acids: CASSGGSSYNEQFF. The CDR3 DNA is TGTGCCAGCAGCGGGGGTAGCTCCTACAATGAGCAGTTCTTC.

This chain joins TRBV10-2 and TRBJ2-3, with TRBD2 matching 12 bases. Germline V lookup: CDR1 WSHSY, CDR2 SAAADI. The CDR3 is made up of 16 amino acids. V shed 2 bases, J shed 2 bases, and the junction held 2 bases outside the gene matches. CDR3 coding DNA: TGCGCCAGCAGTGAGACTAGCGGGAGGTACACAGATACGCAGTATTTT. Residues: CASSETSGRYTDTQYF.

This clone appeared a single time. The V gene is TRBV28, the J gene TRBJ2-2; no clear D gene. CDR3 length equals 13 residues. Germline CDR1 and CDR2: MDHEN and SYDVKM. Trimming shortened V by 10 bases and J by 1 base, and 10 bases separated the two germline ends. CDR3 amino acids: CATLNGNTGELFF. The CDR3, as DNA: TGTGCCACATTGAATGGGAACACCGGGGAGCTGTTTTTT.

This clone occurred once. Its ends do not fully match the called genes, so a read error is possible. The CDR3 nucleotides read TGTGCCATCGGGGGGACAGACTTCATGGACTTC. This codes for CAIGGTDFMDF. This chain links TRBV10-3 with TRBJ2-7, with a tentative D call TRBD1 (7 bases). CDR3 length equals 11 residues. Germline values: CDR1 ENHRY, CDR2 SYGVKD.

The CDR3 coding sequence is TGTGCCAGCAGCCTGGACAGGTTTAATGAAAAACTGTTTTTT. Protein sequence: CASSLDRFNEKLFF. The gene calls are TRBV11-2 and TRBJ1-4, with 7 bases matching TRBD1. This CDR3 is 14 amino acids long. V shed 5 bases and J 4 bases; nucleotides not matched to a gene: 4. Germline lookup yields CDR1 SGHAT and CDR2 FQNNGV.

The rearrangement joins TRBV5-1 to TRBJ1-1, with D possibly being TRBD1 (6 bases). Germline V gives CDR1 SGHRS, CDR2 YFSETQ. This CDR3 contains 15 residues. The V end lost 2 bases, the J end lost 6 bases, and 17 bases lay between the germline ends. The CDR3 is CASSFDPGKGAEAFF. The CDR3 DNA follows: TGCGCCAGCAGCTTCGACCCTGGGAAGGGGGCTGAAGCTTTCTTT.

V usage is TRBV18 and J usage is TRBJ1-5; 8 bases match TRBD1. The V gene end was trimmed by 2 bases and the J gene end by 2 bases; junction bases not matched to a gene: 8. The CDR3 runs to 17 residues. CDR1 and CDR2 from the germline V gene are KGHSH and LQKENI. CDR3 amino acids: CASSPNRGNVGNQPQHF. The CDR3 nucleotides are TGTGCCAGCTCACCAAACAGGGGGAATGTTGGCAATCAGCCCCAGCATTTT. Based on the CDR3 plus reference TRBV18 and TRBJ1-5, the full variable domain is NAGVMQNPRHLVRRRGQEARLRCSPMKGHSHVYWYRQLPEEGLKFMVYLQKENIIDESGMPKERFSAEFPKEGPSILRIQQVVRGDSAAYFCASSPNRGNVGNQPQHFGDGTRLSIL.

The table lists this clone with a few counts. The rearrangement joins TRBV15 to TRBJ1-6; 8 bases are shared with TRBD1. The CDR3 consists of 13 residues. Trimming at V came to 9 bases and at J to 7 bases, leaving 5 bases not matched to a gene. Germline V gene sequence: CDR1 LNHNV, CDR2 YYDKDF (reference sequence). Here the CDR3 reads CATKGQENSPLHF. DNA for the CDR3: TGTGCCACAAAGGGACAGGAAAATTCACCCCTCCACTTT.

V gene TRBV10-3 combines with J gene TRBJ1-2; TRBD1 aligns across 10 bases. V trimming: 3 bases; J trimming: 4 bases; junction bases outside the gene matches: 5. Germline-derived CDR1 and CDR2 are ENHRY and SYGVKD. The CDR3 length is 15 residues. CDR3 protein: CAISEGDRGRYGYTF. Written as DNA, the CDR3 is TGTGCCATCAGTGAAGGGGACAGGGGCCGCTATGGCTACACCTTC.

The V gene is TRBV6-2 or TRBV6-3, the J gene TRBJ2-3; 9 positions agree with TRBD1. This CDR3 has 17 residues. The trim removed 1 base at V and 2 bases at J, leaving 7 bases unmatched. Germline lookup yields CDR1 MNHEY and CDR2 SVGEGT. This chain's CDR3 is CASSYFPGTGSTDTQYF. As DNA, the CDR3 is TGTGCCAGCAGTTACTTCCCCGGGACAGGGTCCACAGATACGCAGTATTTT.

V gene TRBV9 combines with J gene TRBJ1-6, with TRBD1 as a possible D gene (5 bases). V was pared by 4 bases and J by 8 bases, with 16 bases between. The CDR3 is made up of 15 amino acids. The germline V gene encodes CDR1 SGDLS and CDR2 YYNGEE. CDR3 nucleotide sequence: TGTGCCAGCAGCCCCACGGGGGGGAAAGATTCACCCCTCCACTTT. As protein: CASSPTGGKDSPLHF. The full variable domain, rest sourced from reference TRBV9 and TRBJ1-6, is DSGVTQTPKHLITATGQRVTLRCSPRSGDLSVYWYQQSLDQGLQFLIQYYNGEERAKGNILERFSAQQFPDLHSELNLSSLELGDSALYFCASSPTGGKDSPLHFGNGTRLTVT.

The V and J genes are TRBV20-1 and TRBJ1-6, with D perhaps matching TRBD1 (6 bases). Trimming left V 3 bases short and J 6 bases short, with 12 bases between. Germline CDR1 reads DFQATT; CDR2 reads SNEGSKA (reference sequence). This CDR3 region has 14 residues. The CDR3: CSASGGLANSPLHF. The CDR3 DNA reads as TGCAGTGCTAGTGGGGGGCTGGCTAATTCACCCCTCCACTTT.

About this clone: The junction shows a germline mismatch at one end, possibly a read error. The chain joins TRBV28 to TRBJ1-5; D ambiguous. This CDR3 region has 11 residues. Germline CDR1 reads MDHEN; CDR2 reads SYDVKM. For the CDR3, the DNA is TGTGCCAGCAGTTATGGGGTCCATAGGGATTTT. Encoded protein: CASSYGVHRDF.

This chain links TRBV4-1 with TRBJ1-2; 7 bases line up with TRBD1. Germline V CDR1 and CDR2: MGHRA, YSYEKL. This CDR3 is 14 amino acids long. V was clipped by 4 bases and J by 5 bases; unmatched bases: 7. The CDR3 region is CASSLVQGDYGYTF. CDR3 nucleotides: TGCGCCAGCAGCCTAGTCCAGGGGGATTATGGCTACACCTTC.

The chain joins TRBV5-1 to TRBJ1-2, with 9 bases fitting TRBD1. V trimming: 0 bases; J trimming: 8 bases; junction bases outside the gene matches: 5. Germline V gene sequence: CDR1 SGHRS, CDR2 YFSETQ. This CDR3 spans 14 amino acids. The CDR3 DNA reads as TGCGCCAGCAGCTTGGAAACAGGGGGCCGAGGCTACACCTTC. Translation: CASSLETGGRGYTF.

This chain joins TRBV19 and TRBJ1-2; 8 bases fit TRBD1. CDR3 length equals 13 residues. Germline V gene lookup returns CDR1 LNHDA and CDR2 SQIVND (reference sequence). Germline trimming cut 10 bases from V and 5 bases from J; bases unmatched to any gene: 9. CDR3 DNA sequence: TGTGCCACCTCGACAGGGGATCGTTATGGCTACACCTTC. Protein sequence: CATSTGDRYGYTF.

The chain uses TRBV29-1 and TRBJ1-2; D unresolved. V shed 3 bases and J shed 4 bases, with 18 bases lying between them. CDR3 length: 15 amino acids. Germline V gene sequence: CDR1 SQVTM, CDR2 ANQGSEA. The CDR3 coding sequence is TGCAGCGTTGATTTTTTCTCTCACAGAGCCTATGGCTACACCTTC. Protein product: CSVDFFSHRAYGYTF. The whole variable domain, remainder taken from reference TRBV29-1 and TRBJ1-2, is SAVISQKPSRDICQRGTSLTIQCQVDSQVTMMFWYRQQPGQSLTLIATANQGSEATYESGFVIDKFPISRPNLTFSTLTVSNMSPEDSSIYLCSVDFFSHRAYGYTFGSGTRLTVV.

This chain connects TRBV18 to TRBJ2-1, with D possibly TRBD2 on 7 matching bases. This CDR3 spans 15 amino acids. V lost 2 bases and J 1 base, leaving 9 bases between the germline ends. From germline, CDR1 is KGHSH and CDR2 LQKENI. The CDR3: CASSPGGASYNEQFF. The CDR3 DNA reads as TGTGCCAGCTCACCAGGGGGGGCGTCCTACAATGAGCAGTTCTTC.

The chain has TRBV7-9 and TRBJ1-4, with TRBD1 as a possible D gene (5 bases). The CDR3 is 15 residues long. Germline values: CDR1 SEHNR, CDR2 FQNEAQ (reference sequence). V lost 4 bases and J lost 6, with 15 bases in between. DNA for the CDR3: TGTGCCAGCAGCTCTCGCAGGGCCGCGGATGAAAAACTGTTTTTT. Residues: CASSSRRAADEKLFF.